This T cell receptor (beta chain) was observed in a study of T cell responses to AZD1222 COVID-19 vaccine (dated by TCRdb to about 2021). Broadly, across the study: AZD1222 recipients given second doses at about 4 weeks or at about 12 weeks were pooled, since spike-specific TCR depth and breadth were not found to differ between the two schedules. A total of more than 230 trial participants underwent TCR sequencing, of whom around 210 had received two doses of AZD1222 and about 26 had received two doses of the MenACWY control vaccine. Trial participants were enrolled into age subgroups of 18-55, 56-69 and 70-plus years, which contained approximately 150, 28 and 58 TCR-sequenced participants, respectively. Overall study results and their limits: Because no day 14 peak-response samples were available, repertoires were characterized only after the peak T cell response. CD4 TCRs associated with the vaccine covered the entire spike protein, and the dominant responses were in regions 160-218 and 743-854. The 56-69-year group was small, and its depth increase did not reach significance, likely because of low power. Participants were mostly white British and included more females than males, and it was suggested by the authors that clonal diversity may have been underestimated. Reportedly, almost half of the unique spike-specific TCRs recognized epitopes lying outside the regions that are mutated in the B.1.351 and B.1.1.7 variants. Conclusions about previously exposed vaccinees are limited because only a handful of AZD1222 recipients were SARS-CoV-2 seropositive at baseline. After two AZD1222 doses, both the breadth and the depth of spike-specific TCRs were significantly higher than at day 0 and than in MenACWY recipients.

To note about this clone: Its binding antigen is unknown. Per-nucleotide qualities are absent, and no much larger clonotype sits a single base away.

The time point label corresponds to: baseline before first vaccination. Vaccinee samples came from UK trials COV001 and COV002, including a single-blind randomized controlled phase 2/3 trial of AZD1222 (ChAdOx1 nCoV-19) in healthy adults. For TCRbeta chain sequencing, PBMC samples from trial participants were taken at day 0 and at day 28 after the second dose. From the cysteine up to the phenylalanine, the CDR3 has a length of 16 residues. The sequence is cut down to CDR3 DNA, 48 bases in frame from base 1. V is pared back by 5 bases and J by 2 bases, with 16 bases lying between the germline termini. CDR1 and CDR2 (MNHEY, SVGEGT) derive from the germline V gene. The CDR3 regions of human TCRbeta chains were analyzed by immunosequencing. Under the source paper's analysis protocol: Repertoire TCRs were checked for matches against a reference library of SARS-CoV-2-specific TCRs that had been generated using the MIRA antigen-specificity platform. Breadth was defined as the fraction of unique TCRs that were SARS-CoV-2-associated, and depth was defined as the fraction of total T cells that were SARS-CoV-2-associated. Using the MIRA data, every spike-specific TCR was mapped to the spike region that the TCR reacted to and assigned to either a CD4 or a CD8 class. Log10-transformed breadth and depth values were compared by one-way ANOVA with Sidak's multiple comparisons tests. Entries here come from immuneACCESS through TCRdb and include only in-frame sequences with V and J called. Some clones fail to appear in such tables; in the studies checked, an unresolved V gene covers under half of the shortfall, and the cause of the remainder is unknown. That table gives V, J and clone size, and the DNA gave D and trimming. The sample has 70,000 or so clones on record, 80% to 85% of them singletons. About 12% of the sample is held by the ten biggest clonotypes.

This clonotype originated in an adult in good health. The sequencing used peripheral blood, collected on day 0 of AZD1222 vaccination. Rearrangement joined TRBV6-2 or TRBV6-3 to TRBJ2-1; the D gene is perhaps TRBD2, from 6 matching bases. Here is the DNA: TGTGCCAGCAGTAGGTGGAGGGCGACCACCTACAATGAGCAGTTCTTC. Its translation is CASSRWRATTYNEQFF.